This passage covers 32 T cell receptor beta chains from one sample sequenced in a study of T cells in women clearing cervical HPV infection. The protocol was immunoSEQ multiplex PCR, while the TCRdb copy is restricted to in-frame clones and leaves out a portion. Recorded here are approximately 44,000 clones; the top ten clones represent 7.6%. The sample was blood buffy coat. All receptors come from a woman aged 18 to 75 with a cervical HPV16 infection that either progressed to CIN3+ or cleared (not recorded which).

This chain's CDR3 is CASSRGSHQPQHF. CDR3 DNA, as far as it was read: TGTGCCAGCAGCCGGGGGTCCCATCAGCCC. The chain links TRBV7-8 to TRBJ1-5, with D possibly matching TRBD1 (5 bases). The read is 3 residues too short to cover the CDR3 end, so that end is filled in from the germline J gene. Germline V gives CDR1 SGHVS, CDR2 FQNEAQ. The CDR3 extends over 13 amino acids. Trimming pared 5 bases from V and 5 bases from J, leaving 10 bases between.

As to this clone: The read ends 3 residues shy of where the CDR3 ends; the end is completed using the germline J gene. This chain joins TRBV2 and TRBJ2-1, with D possibly matching TRBD2 (6 bases). CDR3 size: 15 residues. The germline V gene has CDR1 SNHLY and CDR2 FYNNEI. The V end was cut by 8 bases, the J end by 3 bases, with 17 bases between. CDR3 DNA, as far as it was read: TGTGCCAGCTGGGCGGGGACGGGGGTCTACAATGAG. Protein: CASWAGTGVYNE. The full CDR3 reads CASWAGTGVYNEQFF.

About this clone: The CDR3 extends 3 residues past the end of the read, so its final part is completed from the germline J gene. The chain employs TRBV6-2 or TRBV6-3 and TRBJ2-7; 12 bases align to TRBD2. This CDR3 is 16 amino acids long. The germline gives CDR1 MNHEY, CDR2 SVGEGT. V shed 6 bases, J shed 4 bases, and the junction held 10 bases outside the gene matches. CDR3 residues: CASRTGTSGLVYEQYF. CDR3 bases read: TGTGCCAGCAGAACCGGGACTAGCGGGCTCGTATACGAG.

About this clone: The sequence runs out 3 residues before the end of the CDR3; the remainder is reconstructed from the germline J gene. The chain employs TRBV20-1 and TRBJ1-6; D not resolved. V lost 0 bases and J 8 bases, leaving 11 bases between the germline ends. The CDR3 sequence is 14 residues long. The germline gives CDR1 DFQATT, CDR2 SNEGSKA (reference sequence). The CDR3 spells CSARDSWSDSPLHF. Incomplete CDR3 DNA: TGCAGTGCTAGAGATAGTTGGTCTGATTCACCC.

In regard to this clone: The read gets to within 3 residues of the CDR3 end, and the germline J gene fills in the rest. This chain connects TRBV5-1 to TRBJ2-4, with 8 positions matching TRBD2. V gave up 0 bases and J gave up 8 bases; unmatched junction bases: 10. This CDR3 contains 16 residues. Germline V gene sequence: CDR1 SGHRS, CDR2 YFSETQ. CDR3 DNA (partial): TGCGCCAGCAGCTTGGGGGTCGGGGGGGCTTTGGACATT. Protein: CASSLGVGGALDI. The whole CDR3 sequence reads CASSLGVGGALDIQYF.

As concerns this clone: Read sequence stops 3 residues before the CDR3 end, and the germline J gene provides the missing end. J is TRBJ2-1 and V is TRBV20-1, with D maybe TRBD2 (6 bases). Germline CDR1 and CDR2: DFQATT and SNEGSKA (reference sequence). The CDR3 runs 13 residues. Trimming cost V 7 bases and J 4 bases, with 14 bases left between them. The CDR3 DNA, read in part, is TGCAGTGGCAAGCCTAGCGAGTACAATGAG. Protein: CSGKPSEYNE. The whole CDR3 region reads CSGKPSEYNEQFF.

As regards this clone: The sequenced fragment ends 3 residues before the CDR3 boundary, so the rest is inferred from the germline J gene. The chain is built from TRBV13 and TRBJ2-5, with D perhaps TRBD1 (5 bases). Germline assignment: CDR1 PRHDT and CDR2 FYEKMQ (reference sequence). The CDR3 spans 13 residues. Trimming pared 3 bases from V and 2 bases from J, leaving 7 bases between. The part of the CDR3 DNA that was read is TGTGCCAGCAGCTTCAGGGTGCAAGAGACC. As protein: CASSFRVQET. The full CDR3 sequence reads CASSFRVQETQYF.

As regards this clone: The CDR3 is cut off 3 residues early in the read; its end comes from the germline J gene. This chain joins TRBV2 and TRBJ2-7; D perhaps matches TRBD1 (6 bases). V lost 5 bases and J 6 bases, leaving 11 bases between the germline ends. CDR1 SNHLY and CDR2 FYNNEI come from the germline V gene. The CDR3 extends over 12 amino acids. The CDR3 DNA, read in part, is TGTGCCAGCAGTTTGGACAGCTCCGAG. Encoded protein: CASSLDSSE. The complete CDR3 sequence is CASSLDSSEQYF.

A word on this clone: The CDR3 is cut off 3 residues early in the read; its end comes from the germline J gene. The genes are TRBV7-2 and TRBJ2-3; D not resolved. Trimming cost V 3 bases and J 6 bases, with 10 bases left between them. This CDR3 is built from 13 residues. Per germline, CDR1 SGHTA and CDR2 FQGNSA. The CDR3 loop reads CASSFPSVDTQYF. The covered CDR3 bases are TGTGCCAGCAGCTTTCCGTCTGTTGATACG.

Worth noting for this clone: The CDR3 goes on 3 residues after the read ends, and that part is filled in from the germline J gene. This chain links TRBV25-1 with TRBJ1-4; 11 nucleotides align to TRBD1. This CDR3 has 12 amino acids. Germline lookup yields CDR1 MGHDK and CDR2 SYGVNS. The CDR3 reads CASGWDRGRLFF. CDR3 DNA, as far as it was read: TGTGCCAGCGGATGGGACAGGGGGAGA.

About this clone: The read ends 3 residues shy of where the CDR3 ends; the end is completed using the germline J gene. This chain connects TRBV27 to TRBJ2-7; a weak D match, TRBD2 (5 bases). Germline CDR1 is MNHEY and CDR2 is SMNVEV (reference sequence). The CDR3 spans 13 residues. Trimming removed 5 bases from V and 5 bases from J, with 13 bases in between. The CDR3 is CASSVTRTHEQYF. Incomplete CDR3 DNA: TGTGCCAGCAGTGTAACTAGGACTCACGAG.

In regard to this clone: The read ends 3 residues shy of where the CDR3 ends; the end is completed using the germline J gene. The V and J genes are TRBV16 and TRBJ2-2; 8 bases agree with TRBD1. The junction had 14 bases not matched to a gene; V was cut back by 4 bases and J by 4 bases. CDR3 length: 18 amino acids. Per germline, CDR1 KGHSY and CDR2 FQNENV. This chain's CDR3 is CASSLSRWDRKLTGELFF. CDR3 bases read: TGTGCCAGCAGCCTATCCAGGTGGGACAGGAAACTCACCGGGGAG.

In the case of this clone: Sequencing ends 3 residues short of the CDR3 end; the germline J gene provides the rest. This sample also contains other DNA sequences that code for the same CDR3. The gene calls are TRBV7-9 and TRBJ2-1, with D possibly matching TRBD1 (7 bases). The germline V gene encodes CDR1 SEHNR and CDR2 FQNEAQ (reference sequence). CDR3 length: 13 amino acids. V was shortened by 6 bases and J by 9 bases, with 15 bases between the two germline ends. The CDR3 loop is CASSPGGTAEQFF. The DNA read from the CDR3 is TGTGCCAGCAGTCCAGGGGGGACAGCTGAG. Full variable domain (outside the CDR3, taken from reference TRBV7-9 and TRBJ2-1): DTGVSQNPRHKITKRGQNVTFRCDPISEHNRLYWYRQTLGQGPEFLTYFQNEAQLEKSRLLSDRFSAERPKGSFSTLEIQRTEQGDSAMYLCASSPGGTAEQFFGPGTRLTVL.

CDR3 DNA (partial): TGTGCCAGTAGGGACAGGGCAGCAGCTAACTATGGC. Translation: CASRDRAAANYG. The whole CDR3 reads CASRDRAAANYGYTF. The chain employs TRBV19 and TRBJ1-2, with TRBD1 identical over 8 bases. The read gets to within 3 residues of the CDR3 end, and the germline J gene fills in the rest. The germline CDR1 and CDR2 sequences are LNHDA and SQIVND (reference sequence). Losses at the gene ends were 6 bases for V and 0 bases for J; bases not matched to a gene: 6. The CDR3 extends over 15 amino acids.

Worth noting for this clone: From the germline J gene comes the end of the CDR3, since the read stops 3 residues before it. J is TRBJ1-2 and V is TRBV20-1; D uncertain. The V end was cut by 0 bases, the J end by 4 bases, with 12 bases between. This CDR3 is built from 14 residues. The germline gives CDR1 DFQATT, CDR2 SNEGSKA (reference sequence). The CDR3 sequence: CSARDPTSSYGYTF. Partial CDR3 DNA: TGCAGTGCTAGAGACCCGACATCGTCCTATGGC.

Remarks on this clone: The CDR3 is cut off 3 residues early in the read; its end comes from the germline J gene. V is TRBV7-3 and J is TRBJ2-3, with a tentative D call TRBD1 (6 bases). V lost 7 bases and J lost 0, with 14 bases in between. CDR1 SGHTA and CDR2 FQGTGA come from the germline V gene. This CDR3 has 15 residues. CDR3 bases read: TGTGCCAGCAACCTAGGGGGTCTGAGCACAGATACG. Amino acids: CASNLGGLSTDT. The CDR3 as a whole reads CASNLGGLSTDTQYF.

The CDR3 DNA, read in part, is TGTGCCAGTAGTATTCGGGAAAAA. This translates into CASSIREK. The entire CDR3 is CASSIREKLFF. V usage is TRBV19 and J usage is TRBJ1-4; D is ambiguous. The read stops 3 residues short of the end of the CDR3; the missing end is completed from the germline J gene. CDR1 LNHDA and CDR2 SQIVND come from the germline V gene (reference sequence). Trimming took off 3 bases at V and 8 bases at J, with 4 bases between the two ends. There are 11 residues in the CDR3.

Of note for this clone: The read terminates 3 residues before the CDR3 end, so the remaining end is supplied by the germline J gene. The rearrangement joins TRBV5-4 to TRBJ2-5; no firm D call. The CDR3 has 12 amino acids. V was shortened by 7 bases and J by 4 bases, with 11 bases between the two germline ends. Germline V gene data show CDR1 as SGHNT and CDR2 as YYREEE (reference sequence). The CDR3 DNA, read in part, is TGTGCCAGCTCCCTGAACGGAGAGACC. Protein: CASSLNGET. Given in full, the CDR3 is CASSLNGETQYF.

A word on this clone: Read data end 3 residues before the CDR3 end; the end is taken from the germline J gene. This sequence joins TRBV5-1 and TRBJ2-2; D is undetermined. Looked up from germline, CDR1 is SGHRS and CDR2 is YFSETQ. The CDR3 extends over 15 amino acids. V lost 0 bases and J 5 bases, leaving 11 bases between the germline ends. CDR3 sequence: CASSLVGLGTGELFF. The sequenced CDR3 bases are TGCGCCAGCAGCTTGGTAGGGCTCGGTACCGGGGAG.

As regards this clone: The read comes to an end 3 residues before the CDR3 does, leaving the germline J gene to fill in the end. The J gene is TRBJ2-1, the V gene TRBV2, with TRBD1 matching over 8 bases. From germline, CDR1 is SNHLY and CDR2 FYNNEI. V lost 5 bases, J lost 2 bases, and 5 bases stayed unmatched. This CDR3 is built from 15 residues. The CDR3 bases that were read are TGTGCCAGCAGTCGAGGACAGGGCCCCTACAATGAG. Amino acids: CASSRGQGPYNE. From start to end, the CDR3 is CASSRGQGPYNEQFF.

CDR3 region: CASSPTGTGANVLTF. Incomplete CDR3 DNA: TGTGCCAGCAGCCCTACAGGGACTGGGGCCAACGTC. The V call is TRBV11-2, the J call TRBJ2-6; D perhaps matches TRBD1 (6 bases). The read stops 3 residues short of the end of the CDR3; the missing end is completed from the germline J gene. Germline CDR1 and CDR2: SGHAT and FQNNGV. V gave up 5 bases and J gave up 2 bases, with 10 bases separating them. CDR3 length equals 15 residues.

As regards this clone: The observed sequence ends 3 residues before the CDR3 terminus, with the missing tail filled in from the germline J gene. V is TRBV6-2 or TRBV6-3 and J is TRBJ1-1, with 8 nucleotides matching TRBD1. This CDR3 has 16 residues. V gave up 6 bases and J gave up 1 base; unmatched junction bases: 10. Germline V gives CDR1 MNHEY, CDR2 SVGEGT. The part of the CDR3 DNA that was read is TGTGCCAGCAGCCTACACGGTCAGGGGGCGAACACTGAA. Encoded protein: CASSLHGQGANTE. In full, the CDR3 is CASSLHGQGANTEAFF.

About this clone: The CDR3 end lies 3 residues beyond the end of the read and is filled in from the germline J gene. The gene calls are TRBV7-8 and TRBJ2-7, with TRBD2 matching over 9 bases. The CDR3 is 15 residues long. Losses at the gene ends were 2 bases for V and 6 bases for J; bases not matched to a gene: 8. Germline-derived CDR1 and CDR2 are SGHVS and FQNEAQ. Here the CDR3 reads CASSLFSGGPGEQYF. The CDR3 DNA, read in part, is TGTGCCAGCAGCTTATTTAGCGGGGGCCCGGGCGAG.

Of note for this clone: The read ends 3 residues shy of where the CDR3 ends; the end is completed using the germline J gene. This chain links TRBV12-3 or TRBV12-4 with TRBJ2-7; D is ambiguous. V gave up 6 bases and J gave up 2 bases, with 8 bases separating them. The CDR3 has 12 amino acids. The CDR3 is CASSFKAYEQYF. The CDR3 DNA, read in part, is TGTGCCAGCAGCTTTAAGGCCTACGAG.

In the case of this clone: The read halts 3 residues ahead of the CDR3 end, with the missing end drawn from the germline J gene. V usage is TRBV7-9 and J usage is TRBJ2-5; D possibly corresponds to TRBD2 (6 bases). The V end lost 1 base, the J end lost 5 bases, and 11 bases lay between the germline ends. Per the germline V gene, CDR1 is SEHNR and CDR2 is FQNEAQ (reference sequence). The CDR3 totals 14 residues. The CDR3 is CASSLVGGGETQYF. The part of the CDR3 DNA that was read is TGTGCCAGCAGCTTAGTGGGGGGAGGTGAGACC.

With respect to this clone: The CDR3 is cut off 3 residues early in the read; its end comes from the germline J gene. The rearrangement uses TRBV5-3 and TRBJ1-4; D possibly corresponds to TRBD1 (6 bases). Being an ORF, TRBV5-3 has a function that is uncertain. The V and J ends lost 2 bases and 4 bases respectively, with 6 bases between them. The CDR3 loop spans 13 amino acids. The part of the CDR3 DNA that was read is TGTGCCAGAAGCTTACAGGGTAATGAAAAA. This gives the protein CARSLQGNEK. The whole CDR3 sequence is CARSLQGNEKLFF.

On this clone itself: Read data end 3 residues before the CDR3 end; the end is taken from the germline J gene. The V and J genes are TRBV5-1 and TRBJ2-1; maybe TRBD1 (5 bases). Germline V lookup: CDR1 SGHRS, CDR2 YFSETQ. The germline V and J ends were trimmed by 4 bases and 0 bases, with 14 bases remaining between them. The CDR3 is 16 amino acids. The CDR3 loop reads CASSKSRALSYNEQFF. The covered CDR3 bases are TGCGCCAGCAGCAAGAGCAGGGCCCTCTCCTACAATGAG.

Note on this clone: The read stops 3 residues short of the end of the CDR3; the missing end is completed from the germline J gene. V and J are TRBV7-8 and TRBJ2-2; D is ambiguous. V was clipped by 4 bases and J by 6 bases, with 9 bases between them. CDR3 length: 13 amino acids. The germline V gene has CDR1 SGHVS and CDR2 FQNEAQ. The CDR3 sequence is CASSSRGSGELFF. The CDR3 DNA, read in part, is TGTGCCAGCAGCTCACGCGGATCCGGGGAG.

The DNA read from the CDR3 is TGTGCCAGCAGCAAAGGTGGGCGGGAGGACTTCTTTGAG. This codes for CASSKGGREDFFE. The CDR3 as a whole reads CASSKGGREDFFEQFF. The chain combines TRBV4-2 with TRBJ2-1; 8 bases match TRBD2. With the read ending 3 residues before the CDR3 end, the germline J gene is used to fill in that end. The CDR3 totals 16 residues. The germline V gene encodes CDR1 LGHNA and CDR2 YNFKEQ. V dropped 5 bases and J dropped 9; count of bases not matched to a gene: 15.

As for this clone: The read terminates 3 residues before the CDR3 end, so the remaining end is supplied by the germline J gene. The gene calls are TRBV12-3 or TRBV12-4 and TRBJ1-2, with 9 bases aligning to TRBD1. CDR3 length equals 13 residues. Trimming at V came to 9 bases and at J to 4 bases, leaving 6 bases not matched to a gene. The CDR3 DNA, read in part, is TGTGCCAGTAGACAGGGGGATGGCTATGGC. It is translated as CASRQGDGYG. The entire CDR3 protein is CASRQGDGYGYTF.

Of note for this clone: The CDR3 end falls 3 residues outside the read, so it is completed with the germline J gene. The rearrangement links TRBV5-1 to TRBJ2-2, with 8 bases aligning to TRBD2. Per germline, CDR1 SGHRS and CDR2 YFSETQ. V trimming: 4 bases; J trimming: 4 bases; junction bases outside the gene matches: 12. This CDR3 has 17 residues. The CDR3 DNA, read in part, is TGCGCCAGCAGCCCAAAGGGACTAGTAAAGCCCACCGGGGAG. Translation gives CASSPKGLVKPTGE. The full CDR3 sequence reads CASSPKGLVKPTGELFF.

With regard to this clone: The missing CDR3 end, 3 residues past where the read stops, is filled in from the germline J gene. This chain connects TRBV5-1 to TRBJ2-1; 9 nucleotides align to TRBD1. This CDR3 is built from 16 residues. The germline CDR1 and CDR2 sequences are SGHRS and YFSETQ. Trimming took 0 bases from V and 6 from J; bases not matched to a gene: 7. The CDR3 DNA, read in part, is TGCGCCAGCAGCTTGGTGGGGACAGGGTTAGGCAATGAG. Translating it yields CASSLVGTGLGNE. The whole CDR3 protein reads CASSLVGTGLGNEQFF.